This entry describes one T cell receptor beta chain. The data were obtained in a study of PD-L1 blockade in urothelial cancer. Study overall: Blood was analyzed 3 weeks (second dose) and 6 weeks after treatment start. Blood samples had a median of around 150,000 T cells.

V shed 1 base and J 4 bases; nucleotides not matched to a gene: 0. Germline V lookup: CDR1 MGHRA, CDR2 YSYEKL. The CDR3 loop spans 15 amino acids. The table came from immunoSEQ multiplex PCR; TCRdb's copy has only in-frame clones and leaves some out. The table has roughly 51,000 clones, about four fifths seen once. Time point denoted: pretreatment peripheral blood. Each patient's cancer was a locally advanced or metastatic urothelial carcinoma. V gene TRBV4-1 combines with J gene TRBJ2-1, with 11 positions matching TRBD2. This sample comprised PBMCs, obtained around atezolizumab (anti-PD-L1) treatment. This clonotype was sampled from a man between 65 and 85 years old with urothelial cancer. CDR3 DNA: TGCGCCAGCAGCCAAGGACTAGCGGGGTACAATGAGCAGTTCTTC. It specifies CASSQGLAGYNEQFF.